The 25 T cell receptor beta chains reported below all come from one sample, sequenced in a study of CD8 T cells in ankylosing spondylitis. Findings of the study overall: Typical of ankylosing spondylitis blood, it appeared, was a TCR beta motif of several highly homologous variants.

No antigen is known for these receptors. One entry per CDR3 protein, called by TCRdb with MiXCR from the 5' RACE reads. The data contain fewer than 550,000 distinct CDR3 sequences, about 5.4% of them singletons. Sequenced input: blood, either unsorted or a sorted T cell fraction (not recorded which). Receptor source: a male donor with ankylosing spondylitis.

This clonotype was observed at least ten times. This chain joins TRBV20-1 and TRBJ2-1; 9 bases map to TRBD2. The CDR3 has 14 amino acids. Germline trimming cut 3 bases from V and 3 bases from J; bases unmatched to any gene: 3. Germline assignment: CDR1 DFQATT and CDR2 SNEGSKA (reference sequence). The CDR3 region is CSASSSGSYNEQFF. CDR3 nucleotides: TGCAGTGCTAGCAGTAGCGGGAGCTACAATGAGCAGTTCTTC.

Ten or more counts support this clonotype. The rearrangement links TRBV5-1 to TRBJ2-1; D might be TRBD2 (5 bases). The CDR3 spans 15 residues. V was clipped by 4 bases and J by 1 base, with 12 bases between them. Germline V gene lookup returns CDR1 SGHRS and CDR2 YFSETQ. CDR3: CASSPRVESYNEQFF. In nucleotides, the CDR3 is TGCGCCAGCAGCCCGAGGGTGGAGTCCTACAATGAGCAGTTCTTC.

The sample holds many counts of this clonotype. The chain joins TRBV20-1 to TRBJ1-5; 9 bases are a match to TRBD1. The CDR3 is 13 amino acids. V shed 4 bases, J shed 6 bases, and the junction held 4 bases outside the gene matches. Germline CDR1 reads DFQATT; CDR2 reads SNEGSKA (reference sequence). The CDR3 nucleotides are TGCAGTGCTAATACAGGGGGCTTTCAGCCCCAGCATTTT. Amino acid sequence: CSANTGGFQPQHF.

In its sample, this clonotype was seen many times. V is TRBV5-1 and J is TRBJ1-1; D is uncertain. Germline-derived CDR1 and CDR2 are SGHRS and YFSETQ. V was shortened by 4 bases and J by 0 bases, with 7 bases between the two germline ends. The CDR3 contains 13 residues. CDR3 DNA: TGCGCCAGCAGCCAAGAGATGAACACTGAAGCTTTCTTT. It yields the protein CASSQEMNTEAFF.

Of note for this clonotype: At one boundary the junction diverges from the germline segment, which might be a read error. V gene TRBV7-9 combines with J gene TRBJ2-7; tentatively, D is TRBD1 or TRBD2 (5 bases each). The CDR3 consists of 12 residues. From germline, CDR1 is SEHNR and CDR2 FQNEAQ (reference sequence). CDR3 nucleotide sequence: TGTGCCAGCAGCTTATACCGGGACCAGCCGCACTTC. It translates to CASSLYRDQPHF.

This clonotype was detected ten times or more. This chain connects TRBV4-3 to TRBJ2-3; D gene uncertain. The CDR3 covers 17 residues. Trimming removed 1 base from V and 2 bases from J, with 16 bases in between. CDR1 is LGHNA and CDR2 is YSLEER in the germline V gene. The CDR3 DNA reads TGCGCCAGCAGCCAAGGGGGTATTCGGTGGGCCACAGATACGCAGTATTTT. Amino acid sequence: CASSQGGIRWATDTQYF.

At least ten counts were recorded for this clonotype. The rearrangement joins TRBV5-1 to TRBJ2-3; a weak D match, TRBD2 (6 bases). Germline loops: CDR1 SGHRS, CDR2 YFSETQ. Trimming removed 5 bases at V and 5 bases at J, with 12 bases between. There are 13 residues in the CDR3. The CDR3 region has the DNA TGCGCCAGCAGTCAAAATAGCGGAGATACGCAGTATTTT. Translated, it gives CASSQNSGDTQYF.

This clonotype was detected ten times or more. J is TRBJ2-1 and V is TRBV29-1; D remains ambiguous. V was shortened by 2 bases and J by 4 bases, with 15 bases between the two germline ends. The CDR3 is 15 residues long. The germline V gene has CDR1 SQVTM and CDR2 ANQGSEA. The CDR3 DNA sequence: TGCAGCGTTGAATCGATCGGTCTTGAATACAATGAGCAGTTCTTC. This sequence encodes CSVESIGLEYNEQFF.

Many counts were recorded for this clonotype. The rearrangement links TRBV6-2 or TRBV6-3 to TRBJ2-1; 7 nucleotides agree with TRBD1. Germline CDR1 is MNHEY and CDR2 is SVGEGT. This CDR3 has 12 amino acids. V was pared by 6 bases and J by 6 bases, with 2 bases of the junction left unmatched. Here the CDR3 reads CASSDRVNEQFF. CDR3 DNA sequence: TGTGCCAGCAGCGACAGGGTCAATGAGCAGTTCTTC.

Only a few counts were recorded for this clonotype. This sequence joins TRBV20-1 and TRBJ2-4; 8 bases are shared with TRBD1. The CDR3 sequence is 14 residues long. V trimming: 5 bases; J trimming: 1 base; junction bases outside the gene matches: 4. The V gene's germline CDR1 is DFQATT and CDR2 SNEGSKA (reference sequence). The CDR3 DNA is TGCAGTGCTCGGGACAGGCTTGCCAAAAACATTCAGTACTTC. Its translation is CSARDRLAKNIQYF.

The sample holds many counts of this clonotype. The rearrangement links TRBV9 to TRBJ1-1; no firm D call. Trimming removed 0 bases at V and 3 bases at J, with 15 bases between. CDR1 and CDR2 (germline): SGDLS, YYNGEE. This CDR3 has 16 amino acids. The CDR3 DNA reads TGTGCCAGCAGCGTAGTAGAGGGCCGCGGGGACACTGAAGCTTTCTTT. This sequence encodes CASSVVEGRGDTEAFF.

In this sample, this clonotype turned up many times. The V and J genes are TRBV7-9 and TRBJ1-1; 9 nucleotides line up with TRBD1. This CDR3 has 15 amino acids. Germline V gene sequence: CDR1 SEHNR, CDR2 FQNEAQ (reference sequence). V dropped 4 bases and J dropped 0; count of bases not matched to a gene: 3. The CDR3 loop is CASSWTGAMNTEAFF. The CDR3 DNA is TGTGCCAGCAGCTGGACAGGGGCTATGAACACTGAAGCTTTCTTT.

This clonotype was recorded many times. V usage is TRBV29-1 and J usage is TRBJ2-7, with 7 bases lining up with TRBD1. Trimming cost V 6 bases and J 3 bases; bases outside gene matches: 5. This CDR3 spans 12 amino acids. CDR1 is SQVTM, CDR2 ANQGSEA, per germline. The DNA of the CDR3 is TGCAGCGTGATGGACAGGTACTACGAGCAGTACTTC. Its protein product is CSVMDRYYEQYF.

This clonotype has only a few counts. The V call is TRBV20-1, the J call TRBJ1-5, with 7 bases matching TRBD1. Germline V gene data show CDR1 as DFQATT and CDR2 as SNEGSKA (reference sequence). V lost 0 bases, J lost 4 bases, and 9 bases stayed unmatched. This CDR3 has 16 amino acids. The CDR3: CSARDLRRGMNQPQHF. The DNA for the CDR3 is TGCAGTGCTAGAGATCTTCGCAGGGGGATGAATCAGCCCCAGCATTTT.

This clonotype was observed at least ten times. The chain has TRBV6-2 or TRBV6-3 and TRBJ2-3; TRBD2 matches at 7 bases. V shed 8 bases, J shed 4 bases, and the junction held 15 bases outside the gene matches. This CDR3 has 16 residues. From germline, CDR1 is MNHEY and CDR2 SVGEGT. This chain's CDR3 is CASSTNEASGPDTQYF. Written as DNA, the CDR3 is TGTGCCAGCTCCACGAACGAGGCTAGCGGACCAGATACGCAGTATTTT.

The genes are TRBV4-1 and TRBJ2-4; D is perhaps TRBD1 (6 bases). CDR1 is MGHRA and CDR2 is YSYEKL in the germline V gene. CDR3 length: 16 amino acids. V was trimmed by 1 base and J by 2 bases, leaving 12 bases between them. CDR3 in amino acids: CASSQAQGKSKNIQYF. The DNA for the CDR3 is TGCGCCAGCAGCCAAGCCCAGGGGAAATCCAAAAACATTCAGTACTTC.

The chain is built from TRBV20-1 and TRBJ2-1; D unclear. Germline V gene data show CDR1 as DFQATT and CDR2 as SNEGSKA (reference sequence). The CDR3 has 10 residues. Trimming removed 5 bases at V and 9 bases at J, with 8 bases between. CDR3 coding DNA: TGCAGTGCTTCTCCTGTTGAGCAGTTCTTC. Translating gives CSASPVEQFF.

This clonotype has at least ten counts. J is TRBJ1-1 and V is TRBV7-2; possible D gene TRBD1, 5 bases. Trimming pared 5 bases from V and 11 bases from J, leaving 15 bases between. Germline CDR1 and CDR2: SGHTA and FQGNSA. The CDR3 length is 12 residues. The CDR3 DNA sequence: TGTGCCAGCAGCCCGGGACCCGGCGGGGCTTTCTTT. It translates to CASSPGPGGAFF.

This clonotype was detected many times. V gene TRBV18 combines with J gene TRBJ1-2, with a weak D call TRBD1 (5 bases). With 4 bases removed from V and 2 bases from J, the gap between germline ends came to 11 bases. Looked up from germline, CDR1 is KGHSH and CDR2 is LQKENI. The CDR3 totals 14 residues. CDR3 DNA sequence: TGTGCCAGCTCACACGACAGAGGAAACTATGGCTACACCTTC. This translates into CASSHDRGNYGYTF.

This clonotype was observed at least ten times. The CDR3 spells CASRPDPRGNEQFF. In DNA form, the CDR3 reads TGTGCCAGCAGACCGGATCCAAGAGGCAATGAGCAGTTCTTC. This chain links TRBV12-3 or TRBV12-4 with TRBJ2-1; no clear D. The CDR3 runs to 14 residues. The V gene lost 6 bases and the J gene lost 6 bases, with 15 bases spanning the gap.

This clonotype appeared a few times. This chain joins TRBV14 and TRBJ2-1; 8 bases map to TRBD2. This CDR3 is built from 18 residues. J was trimmed by 8 bases and V by 0 bases; bases with no gene match: 15. CDR1 and CDR2 (germline): SGHDN, FVKESK. The CDR3 sequence: CASSQEGVGGRTPYEQFF. Written as DNA, the CDR3 is TGTGCCAGCAGCCAAGAAGGGGTAGGCGGGAGGACCCCATATGAGCAGTTCTTC.

This clonotype was observed at least ten times. J is TRBJ1-4 and V is TRBV12-3 or TRBV12-4; D gene uncertain. The CDR3 is 14 amino acids. Trimming stripped 9 bases from V and 8 bases from J, with 19 bases between. Here the CDR3 DNA reads TGTGCCAGTTCCCCCTGGGCACTTCAGGAAAAACTGTTTTTT. Its translation is CASSPWALQEKLFF.

This clonotype was recorded at least ten times. V gene TRBV5-1 combines with J gene TRBJ1-1; no clear D. The CDR3 spans 15 residues. CDR1 is SGHRS and CDR2 is YFSETQ in the germline V gene. V lost 1 base and J 0 bases, leaving 10 bases between the germline ends. This CDR3 is CASSLLDHLNTEAFF. The CDR3 DNA follows: TGCGCCAGCAGCTTGCTGGACCACTTGAACACTGAAGCTTTCTTT.

This clonotype was seen repeatedly, ten times or more. V usage is TRBV7-2 and J usage is TRBJ1-5, with no clear D. The germline V gene has CDR1 SGHTA and CDR2 FQGNSA. V lost 6 bases and J lost 0, with 12 bases in between. This CDR3 region has 15 residues. The chain's CDR3 is CASSSLGYSNQPQHF. The CDR3 DNA reads TGTGCCAGCAGTTCGCTAGGTTATAGCAATCAGCCCCAGCATTTT.

This clonotype came up many times. V and J are TRBV9 and TRBJ2-4, with no clear D. Germline V CDR1 and CDR2: SGDLS, YYNGEE. V dropped 2 bases and J dropped 3 bases, with 15 bases sitting between them. The CDR3 has 16 residues. The CDR3 nucleotides are TGTGCCAGCAGCGTCGAGTCTCATGTAGGCAAAAACATTCAGTACTTC. Its protein is CASSVESHVGKNIQYF.